These 28 T cell receptor beta chains came from one sample sequenced in a study of CD4 T cells in relation to SARS-CoV-2 and coronaviruses. The antigens for these receptors are not known. Assay used: immunoSEQ multiplex PCR; TCRdb lists only in-frame clones, some missing. Of about 41,000 clones listed, approximately 77% are singletons. Sequences were obtained from naive CD4+ T cells from PBMCs, cultured in vitro. Subset defined: naive CD4+ T cells isolated by negative enrichment. The receptors shown here come from an adult with COVID-19.

The chain couples TRBV27 to TRBJ1-4; no clear D. Germline CDR1 reads MNHEY; CDR2 reads SMNVEV (reference sequence). Deletions cut 1 base from V and 6 bases from J, with 15 bases between. This CDR3 comprises 16 residues. The CDR3 is CASSLYRSPYYEKLFF. CDR3 DNA: TGTGCCAGCAGTTTATATCGATCACCTTATTATGAAAAACTGTTTTTT.

V and J are TRBV29-1 and TRBJ2-5; D is perhaps TRBD2 (6 bases). The CDR3 contains 14 residues. The V and J ends lost 3 bases and 2 bases respectively, with 13 bases between them. Germline V lookup: CDR1 SQVTM, CDR2 ANQGSEA. CDR3 DNA sequence: TGCAGCGTTGACATCGGGGGACTGCAAGAGACCCAGTACTTC. This translates into CSVDIGGLQETQYF.

The V call is TRBV19, the J call TRBJ2-5; TRBD1 agrees at 10 bases. The CDR3 runs to 15 residues. Germline CDR1 LNHDA, CDR2 SQIVND (reference sequence). V lost 6 bases, J lost 5 bases, and 9 bases stayed unmatched. The CDR3 spells CASRSGTGEAETQYF. The CDR3 nucleotides are TGTGCCAGTAGATCCGGGACAGGGGAGGCGGAGACCCAGTACTTC.

CDR3 residues: CASSLDKNIQYF. DNA for the CDR3: TGTGCCAGCAGCTTAGACAAAAACATTCAGTACTTC. The chain combines TRBV7-9 with TRBJ2-4; D remains unclear. CDR3 size: 12 residues. V was clipped by 1 base and J by 3 bases, with 1 base between them. In germline, CDR1 is SEHNR, CDR2 FQNEAQ (reference sequence). Supplemented by reference TRBV7-9 and TRBJ2-4, the full variable domain reads DTGVSQNPRHKITKRGQNVTFRCDPISEHNRLYWYRQTLGQGPEFLTYFQNEAQLEKSRLLSDRFSAERPKGSFSTLEIQRTEQGDSAMYLCASSLDKNIQYFGAGTRLSVL.

This CDR3 is CASSFPRTALAPRPQHF. The DNA of the CDR3 is TGTGCCAGCAGCTTCCCCAGGACAGCCTTAGCTCCCCGGCCCCAGCATTTT. The V and J genes are TRBV7-9 and TRBJ1-5, with D maybe TRBD1 (6 bases). Between the trimmed V and J ends, which lost 3 bases and 9 bases, there was a span of 24 bases. Per the germline V gene, CDR1 is SEHNR and CDR2 is FQNEAQ (reference sequence). The CDR3 contains 17 residues.

The chain recombines TRBV7-2 with TRBJ2-7, with 10 positions matching TRBD2. The germline CDR1 and CDR2 sequences are SGHTA and FQGNSA. This CDR3 spans 15 amino acids. Trimming cost V 5 bases and J 5 bases; bases outside gene matches: 9. CDR3 amino acids: CASSQGLAIYHEQYF. CDR3 bases: TGTGCCAGCAGCCAGGGACTAGCGATTTACCACGAGCAGTACTTC.

The V gene is TRBV28, the J gene TRBJ2-2; perhaps TRBD1 as D (6 bases). V lost 1 base and J 4 bases, leaving 10 bases between the germline ends. This CDR3 region has 15 residues. CDR1 and CDR2 (germline): MDHEN, SYDVKM. The CDR3 sequence is CASSLLGAPTGELFF. The CDR3, as DNA: TGTGCCAGCAGTTTATTGGGGGCCCCCACCGGGGAGCTGTTTTTT. Filled out from reference TRBV28 and TRBJ2-2, the complete variable domain reads DVKVTQSSRYLVKRTGEKVFLECVQDMDHENMFWYRQDPGLGLRLIYFSYDVKMKEKGDIPEGYSVSREKKERFSLILESASTNQTSMYLCASSLLGAPTGELFFGEGSRLTVL.

This chain connects TRBV19 to TRBJ2-7; the D is unclear. Germline V lookup: CDR1 LNHDA, CDR2 SQIVND (reference sequence). Trimming removed 3 bases from V and 3 bases from J, with 15 bases in between. The length of the CDR3 is 15 residues. The CDR3: CASSMMLHRLYEQYF. The CDR3 DNA reads TGTGCCAGTAGTATGATGTTACACCGACTCTACGAGCAGTACTTC.

This chain uses TRBV24-1 with TRBJ2-5, with unresolved D. CDR3 length equals 17 residues. Germline V gives CDR1 KGHDR, CDR2 SFDVKD. V was shortened by 4 bases and J by 5 bases, with 22 bases between the two germline ends. CDR3 loop: CATSDPTSSQMTETQYF. The CDR3 region has the DNA TGTGCCACCAGTGACCCTACCAGTAGCCAAATGACGGAGACCCAGTACTTC.

The genes are TRBV6-6 and TRBJ2-5; 11 nucleotides line up with TRBD1. The CDR3 has 14 amino acids. The ends lost 9 bases at V and 2 bases at J; junction bases unmatched: 5. Germline V lookup: CDR1 MNHNY, CDR2 SVGAGI (reference sequence). The CDR3 nucleotides read TGTGCCAGTTCGGACAGGGGGCTGCAAGAGACCCAGTACTTC. The encoded protein is CASSDRGLQETQYF.

The CDR3 loop is CAWKTGRLEKNIQYF. The CDR3 region has the DNA TGTGCCTGGAAGACAGGGAGGCTTGAGAAAAACATTCAGTACTTC. This chain joins TRBV30 and TRBJ2-4; tentatively, D is TRBD1 (7 bases). The CDR3 is 15 amino acids. V was shortened by 4 bases and J by 4 bases, with 17 bases between the two germline ends. Germline V gene sequence: CDR1 GTSNPN, CDR2 SVGIG (reference sequence).

The V and J genes are TRBV6-5 and TRBJ2-3; D remains unclear. Trimming took 2 bases from V and 3 from J, leaving 12 bases between them. Germline CDR1 MNHEY, CDR2 SVGAGI. The CDR3 is made up of 15 amino acids. The CDR3 DNA follows: TGTGCCAGCAGTTACCAGGAGTATCATACAGATACGCAGTATTTT. This codes for CASSYQEYHTDTQYF.

This chain links TRBV5-4 with TRBJ1-6; TRBD1 is a possible D gene (5 bases). Germline V gene data show CDR1 as SGHNT and CDR2 as YYREEE (reference sequence). V was cut by 3 bases and J by 4 bases, with 14 bases left in between. The CDR3 has 16 residues. The CDR3 sequence is CASSSRMGGYNSPLHF. CDR3 coding DNA: TGTGCCAGCAGCTCTCGGATGGGGGGTTATAATTCACCCCTCCACTTT.

This rearrangement joins TRBV5-4 to TRBJ2-3; D call uncertain. V was shortened by 4 bases and J by 0 bases, with 15 bases between the two germline ends. CDR1 is SGHNT and CDR2 is YYREEE in the germline V gene (reference sequence). This CDR3 spans 16 amino acids. The DNA for the CDR3 is TGTGCCAGCAGCCCCAGAGTCCGGAAGAGCACAGATACGCAGTATTTT. Its translation: CASSPRVRKSTDTQYF.

This clone turned up a few times. V usage is TRBV18 and J usage is TRBJ1-1; D is unresolved. The ends were cut back, 0 bases at V and 1 base at J, with 12 bases in the middle. The germline V gene has CDR1 KGHSH and CDR2 LQKENI. The CDR3 contains 16 residues. The chain's CDR3 is CASSPPNRQANTEAFF. The CDR3, as DNA: TGTGCCAGCTCACCACCCAACCGACAAGCGAACACTGAAGCTTTCTTT. The full variable domain, with the rest looked up from reference TRBV18 and TRBJ1-1, is NAGVMQNPRHLVRRRGQEARLRCSPMKGHSHVYWYRQLPEEGLKFMVYLQKENIIDESGMPKERFSAEFPKEGPSILRIQQVVRGDSAAYFCASSPPNRQANTEAFFGQGTRLTVV.

The genes are TRBV5-6 and TRBJ2-7; TRBD2 might be the D (5 bases). Per the germline V gene, CDR1 is SGHDT and CDR2 is YYEEEE. V lost 5 bases to trimming and J lost 3 bases, with 15 bases between them. The CDR3 totals 14 residues. The CDR3 coding sequence is TGTGCCAGCAGTCCCCTCTCCGGGGACTACGAGCAGTACTTC. This encodes CASSPLSGDYEQYF.

The chain uses TRBV2 and TRBJ2-3; 9 bases align to TRBD2. The CDR3 extends over 15 amino acids. V was pared by 9 bases and J by 5 bases, with 12 bases of the junction left unmatched. Germline lookup yields CDR1 SNHLY and CDR2 FYNNEI. This CDR3 reads CASKTGTSFLDTQYF. The DNA of the CDR3 is TGTGCCAGTAAGACCGGGACTAGCTTTCTAGATACGCAGTATTTT.

This chain connects TRBV28 to TRBJ2-7; the D gene is possibly TRBD1 (5 bases). Germline V gene sequence: CDR1 MDHEN, CDR2 SYDVKM. V was cut by 7 bases and J by 1 base, with 11 bases left in between. This CDR3 contains 13 residues. The CDR3 protein is CASNRHPSYEQYF. The DNA of the CDR3 is TGTGCCAGCAACAGGCACCCGTCCTACGAGCAGTACTTC. Full variable domain (rest looked up from reference TRBV28 and TRBJ2-7): DVKVTQSSRYLVKRTGEKVFLECVQDMDHENMFWYRQDPGLGLRLIYFSYDVKMKEKGDIPEGYSVSREKKERFSLILESASTNQTSMYLCASNRHPSYEQYFGPGTRLTVT.

The chain carries TRBV19 and TRBJ2-1; 9 positions match TRBD1. This CDR3 comprises 16 residues. CDR1 and CDR2 from the germline V gene are LNHDA and SQIVND (reference sequence). V dropped 3 bases and J dropped 3; count of bases not matched to a gene: 6. The CDR3 DNA is TGTGCCAGTAGTATTAGGGGGACAGGGCTCTACAATGAGCAGTTCTTC. Residues: CASSIRGTGLYNEQFF.

This clone was observed a single time. The rearrangement joins TRBV6-2 or TRBV6-3 to TRBJ2-7, with 7 positions matching TRBD2. From germline, CDR1 is MNHEY and CDR2 SVGEGT. The CDR3 consists of 12 residues. V gave up 6 bases and J gave up 3 bases; unmatched junction bases: 2. The CDR3 DNA reads as TGTGCCAGCAGCCCGGGGGGCTACGAGCAGTACTTC. Translating gives CASSPGGYEQYF.

The chain uses TRBV6-4 and TRBJ2-2; D is ambiguous. In germline, CDR1 is MRHNA, CDR2 SNTAGT. The V and J ends lost 5 bases and 1 base respectively, with 11 bases between them. The CDR3 length is 15 residues. The CDR3 region is CASSPHPENTGELFF. The CDR3 DNA reads as TGTGCCAGCAGTCCACACCCAGAGAACACCGGGGAGCTGTTTTTT.

The V call is TRBV7-8, the J call TRBJ1-3; D is uncertain. V was trimmed by 2 bases and J by 4 bases, leaving 6 bases between them. CDR1 and CDR2 from the germline V gene are SGHVS and FQNEAQ. The CDR3 is 13 amino acids. The CDR3 DNA reads as TGTGCCAGCAGCTTATTTAGCGGAAACACCATATATTTT. Its protein product is CASSLFSGNTIYF.

The J gene is TRBJ1-2, the V gene TRBV7-8; D possibly corresponds to TRBD1 (6 bases). Trimming took off 3 bases at V and 7 bases at J, with 15 bases between the two ends. Germline assignment: CDR1 SGHVS and CDR2 FQNEAQ. The CDR3 contains 14 residues. The CDR3 DNA sequence: TGTGCCAGCAGCTTCGGACAGTTTCCCTCTGGCTACACCTTC. Encoded protein: CASSFGQFPSGYTF. The whole variable domain, remainder taken from reference TRBV7-8 and TRBJ1-2, is GAGVSQSPRYKVAKRGQDVALRCDPISGHVSLFWYQQALGQGPEFLTYFQNEAQLDKSGLPSDRFFAERPEGSVSTLKIQRTQQEDSAVYLCASSFGQFPSGYTFGSGTRLTVV.

The chain recombines TRBV5-1 with TRBJ2-3, with 9 bases matching TRBD2. V lost 0 bases and J lost 3; bases outside the gene matches: 5. The CDR3 runs 16 residues. Germline-derived CDR1 and CDR2 are SGHRS and YFSETQ. The CDR3 spells CASSLEVSGRTDTQYF. The CDR3 nucleotides read TGCGCCAGCAGCTTGGAAGTTAGCGGGAGAACAGATACGCAGTATTTT.

This clone appeared a single time. V gene TRBV7-2 combines with J gene TRBJ2-5; 10 bases are shared with TRBD1. Germline-derived CDR1 and CDR2 are SGHTA and FQGNSA. The J segment lost 5 bases and the V segment lost 5 bases, leaving 5 bases of the junction unmatched. This CDR3 region has 14 residues. In nucleotides, the CDR3 is TGTGCCAGCAGCCGGGACAGGGGTTATGAGACCCAGTACTTC. Its translation: CASSRDRGYETQYF.

J is TRBJ2-5 and V is TRBV2; D is uncertain. Trimming took off 5 bases at V and 1 base at J, with 2 bases between the two ends. The germline CDR1 and CDR2 sequences are SNHLY and FYNNEI. The CDR3 consists of 11 residues. The CDR3 loop reads CASSFQETQYF. CDR3 coding DNA: TGTGCCAGCAGTTTCCAAGAGACCCAGTACTTC.

V gene TRBV30 combines with J gene TRBJ2-1; TRBD2 aligns across 9 bases. V lost 4 bases to trimming and J lost 5 bases; unmatched junction nucleotides: 3. Germline V CDR1 and CDR2: GTSNPN, SVGIG (reference sequence). The CDR3 runs 13 residues. DNA of the CDR3: TGTGCCTGGAATGGCGGGGGGGACAATGAGCAGTTCTTC. Translation: CAWNGGGDNEQFF.

The gene calls are TRBV7-9 and TRBJ2-5; TRBD1 is a possible D gene (6 bases). The CDR3 extends over 14 amino acids. Germline values: CDR1 SEHNR, CDR2 FQNEAQ (reference sequence). Trimming cost V 1 base and J 2 bases, with 8 bases left between them. CDR3 sequence reads: CASSLGTGQETQYF. The CDR3 DNA sequence: TGTGCCAGCAGCTTAGGAACAGGGCAAGAGACCCAGTACTTC.